Listed here are 2 T cell receptor beta chains from one sample, sequenced in a study of CD8 T cells in Susac syndrome. RNA amounts of roughly 0.5 to 1 ug underwent reverse transcription with random hexamers. MiXCR was run by TCRdb on the immunoSEQ multiplex PCR reads, yielding one entry per CDR3 protein. The sample lists about 160,000 distinct CDR3 sequences; approximately 94% were seen once. Source material: CD4+ T cells from PBMCs. These receptors all come from a human donor with Susac syndrome.

This rearrangement joins TRBV20-1 to TRBJ2-1, with TRBD1 as a possible D gene (6 bases). This CDR3 contains 14 residues. Trimming removed 6 bases from V and 4 bases from J, with 16 bases in between. CDR1 and CDR2 (germline): DFQATT, SNEGSKA (reference sequence). CDR3 amino acids: CSAPDRYGYNEQFF. CDR3 coding DNA: TGCAGTGCCCCTGACAGGTACGGGTACAATGAGCAGTTCTTC.

The V and J genes are TRBV5-1 and TRBJ2-4; tentatively, D is TRBD1 (6 bases). The germline V gene has CDR1 SGHRS and CDR2 YFSETQ. Trimming cost V 4 bases and J 6 bases, with 17 bases left between them. This CDR3 is built from 15 residues. In DNA form, the CDR3 reads TGCGCCAGCAGCCCATTCAGGGACACTCGAAACATTCAGTACTTC. Translation gives CASSPFRDTRNIQYF.